Sequencing of this T cell receptor (beta chain) was carried out in a study of blood T cell repertoires in COVID-19. Study overall: Specimens from acute and convalescent COVID-19 originated in the United States, Italy and Spain.

Original methodology: Nucleated cell number was recorded as an estimate derived from reference gene primer amplification. TCRdb keeps only in-frame clones here, not all; method: immunoSEQ multiplex PCR. From that table come the V and J calls and clone size; the DNA was used to work out D and trimming. Here the sample spans 200,000 to 300,000 clones, around nine tenths being singletons. The CDR3 spans 14 residues. The V end was cut by 3 bases, the J end by 10 bases, with 13 bases between. Germline CDR1 ENHRY, CDR2 SYGVKD. Which cohort a participant joined came from the clinical history participants gave. What the recovered Cohort 3 donors had was two negative PCRs, clearance, or symptom resolution.

The receptor was isolated from a woman younger than 30 who had recovered from COVID-19. This chain links TRBV10-3 with TRBJ1-6; D is unclear. Sequenced sample: PBMCs or T cells enriched from blood (not recorded which). The CDR3 reads CAISDGVSGSPLHF. CDR3 nucleotides: TGTGCCATCAGTGACGGGGTTAGCGGCTCACCCCTCCACTTT.